This T cell receptor (beta chain) stems from a study of T cell responses to AZD1222 COVID-19 vaccine. Findings and caveats of the study: Baseline antibody screening turned up just a handful of seropositive AZD1222 recipients. Females made up more of the donors, who were largely white British, and clonal diversity may have come out too low.

With 5 bases removed from V and 2 bases from J, the gap between germline ends came to 8 bases. Germline CDR1 SGHRS, CDR2 YFSETQ. CDR3 length equals 14 residues. Repertoires were generated with immunoSEQ multiplex PCR, while TCRdb's copy carries only in-frame clones and drops some. In the table there are 140,000 or so clones, around 90% of which are singletons. A word on this clone: Its antigen is still unknown.

This sample comprised peripheral blood, obtained 28 days after the second dose of the MenACWY control vaccine. The receptor comes from an adult who received the MenACWY meningococcal vaccine as a control. The genes are TRBV5-1 and TRBJ2-6; possibly TRBD2 for D (5 bases). The CDR3 is CASRGGAGANVLTF. The CDR3 bases are TGCGCCAGCAGAGGAGGCGCTGGGGCCAACGTCCTGACTTTC.